Here is one T cell receptor beta chain with its context. Authors' data handling: Amplification with reference gene primers provided the estimates of nucleated cell counts. Data came from immunoSEQ multiplex PCR; TCRdb stores just in-frame clones and leaves some out. V and J calls plus clone size are reproduced from that table; the DNA served to infer D and trimming. The sample records about 81,000 clones, roughly 88% being singletons. This sample was taken from a study of blood T cell repertoires in COVID-19. Study background: Samples representing acute and convalescent COVID-19 were sourced from the United States, Italy and Spain. T cells, B-cell-depleted T cells, or PBMCs provided the cDNA or gDNA that served as material.

Trimming removed 4 bases from V and 8 bases from J, with 15 bases in between. CDR3 length: 14 amino acids. The germline V gene has CDR1 SGHRS and CDR2 YFSETQ. Sequenced input: peripheral blood. The TCR was taken from a woman older than 75 with acute or convalescent COVID-19. The chain combines TRBV5-1 with TRBJ1-4; the D is unclear. CDR3 sequence: CASSRTGNNEKLFF. The CDR3 bases are TGCGCCAGCAGCCGTACGGGGAATAACGAAAAACTGTTTTTT.